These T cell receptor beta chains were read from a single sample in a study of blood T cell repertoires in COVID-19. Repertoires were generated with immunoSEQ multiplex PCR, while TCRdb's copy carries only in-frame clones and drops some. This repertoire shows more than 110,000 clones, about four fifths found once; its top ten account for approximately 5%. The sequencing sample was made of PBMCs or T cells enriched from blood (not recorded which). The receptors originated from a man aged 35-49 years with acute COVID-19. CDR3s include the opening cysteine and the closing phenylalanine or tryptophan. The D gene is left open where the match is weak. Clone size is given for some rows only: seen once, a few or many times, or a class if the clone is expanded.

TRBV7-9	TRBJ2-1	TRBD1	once	TGTGCCAGCAGCCTGGGACAGGGCTCGGGCAATGAGCAGTTCTTC	CASSLGQGSGNEQFF
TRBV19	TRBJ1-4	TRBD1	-	TGTGCCAGTAGTTCCGGGACAGTGAATGAAAAACTGTTTTTT	CASSSGTVNEKLFF
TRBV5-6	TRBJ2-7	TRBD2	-	TGTGCCAGCAGCTTGGGACTAGCGGGAGGGTACTACGAGCAGTACTTC	CASSLGLAGGYYEQYF
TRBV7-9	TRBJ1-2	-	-	TGTGCCAGCAGCTTTGGCCAGAACTATGGCTACACCTTC	CASSFGQNYGYTF
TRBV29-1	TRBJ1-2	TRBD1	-	TGCAGCGTTGAAGGGACAGGGGGAATTGAAAAGTATGGCTACACCTTC	CSVEGTGGIEKYGYTF
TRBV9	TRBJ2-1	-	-	TGTGCCAGCAGCGTAGAAGAGCGACCGGTCTACAATGAGCAGTTCTTC	CASSVEERPVYNEQFF
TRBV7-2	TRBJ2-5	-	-	TGTGCCAGCAGCTTAGGTTCCGCGGGAGAGACCCAGTACTTC	CASSLGSAGETQYF
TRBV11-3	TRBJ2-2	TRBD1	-	TGTGCCAGCAGCCCGAGGACAGGGGGCGACACCGGGGAGCTGTTTTTT	CASSPRTGGDTGELFF
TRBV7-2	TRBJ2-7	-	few	TGTGCCAGCAGCTTAGTAGCCACCTACGAGCAGTACTTC	CASSLVATYEQYF
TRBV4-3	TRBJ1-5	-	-	TGCGCCAGCAGCCAGGATGACAGTAACCGGCGGCCCCAGCATTTT	CASSQDDSNRRPQHF
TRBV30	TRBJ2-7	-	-	TGTGCCTGGAGTGTAATCCTCGAGGGTGAGCAGTACTTC	CAWSVILEGEQYF
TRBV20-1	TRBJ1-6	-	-	TGCAGTGCTAGTGTCGACGGAGTAAATTCACCCCTCCACTTT	CSASVDGVNSPLHF
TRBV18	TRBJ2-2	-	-	TGTGCCAGCTCACCGTCGTACAGGGTAAACACCGGGGAGCTGTTTTTT	CASSPSYRVNTGELFF
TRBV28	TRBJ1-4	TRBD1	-	TGTGCCAGCAGTTTGGCCGGGACAGGCTCTAATGAAAAACTGTTTTTT	CASSLAGTGSNEKLFF
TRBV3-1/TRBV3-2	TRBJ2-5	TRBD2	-	TGTGCCAGCAGCCAAGAGAGACACCGGGGGGGAAGCCAGGGCCACCTCCAAGAGACCCAGTACTTC	CASSQERHRGGSQGHLQETQYF
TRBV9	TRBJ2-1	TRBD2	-	TGTGCCAGCAGCGGGACTAGCCGAAATGAGCAGTTCTTC	CASSGTSRNEQFF
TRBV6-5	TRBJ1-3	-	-	TGTGCCAGCAGTTACCAGATCTCTGGAAACACCATATATTTT	CASSYQISGNTIYF
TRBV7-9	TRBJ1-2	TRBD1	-	TGTGCCAGCAGCTTGGGGGACAGGGACCGCGGCTACACCTTC	CASSLGDRDRGYTF
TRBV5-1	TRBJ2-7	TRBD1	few	TGCGCCAGCAGCTTGGACGGGACAGGGGCCTACGAGCAGTACTTC	CASSLDGTGAYEQYF
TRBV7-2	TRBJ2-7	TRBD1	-	TGTGCCAGCGGGACAGGGGGCTACGAGCAGTACTTC	CASGTGGYEQYF
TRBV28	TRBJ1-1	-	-	TGTGCCAGCAGTCTTTTCAGGAACACTGAAGCTTTCTTT	CASSLFRNTEAFF
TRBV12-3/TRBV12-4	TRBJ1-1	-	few	TGTGCCAGCAGTTTTCACTTGAACACTGAAGCTTTCTTT	CASSFHLNTEAFF
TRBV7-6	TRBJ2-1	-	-	TGTGCCAGCAGCTTATTGGTGGGGGGGCCATCGGACAATGAGCAGTTCTTC	CASSLLVGGPSDNEQFF
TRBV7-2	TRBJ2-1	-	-	TGTGCCAGCAGCTTAGAAGTGAGCTCCTACAATGAGCAGTTCTTC	CASSLEVSSYNEQFF
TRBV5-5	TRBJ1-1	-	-	TGTGCCAGCAGACCCGACAGTAACACTGAAGCTTTCTTT	CASRPDSNTEAFF
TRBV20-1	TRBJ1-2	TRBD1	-	TGCAGTGCTAGTGGAAAGGGGGCTTCCTATGGCTACACCTTC	CSASGKGASYGYTF
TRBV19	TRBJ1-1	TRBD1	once	TGTGCCAGTGAGACAGGGGGAGGAACTGAAGCTTTCTTT	CASETGGGTEAFF
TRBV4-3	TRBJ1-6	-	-	TGCGCCAGCAGACTCGGTGGCGGACAGATCGCCTCACCCCTCCACTTT	CASRLGGGQIASPLHF
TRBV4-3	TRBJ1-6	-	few	TGCGCCAGCAGCCAAGATCGTTTGGGGAGGAATGGAGCCCTCCACTTT	CASSQDRLGRNGALHF